This note documents a single TCR beta chain sequence. No antigen is known for it. The data are from a study of T-cell memory formation after mild COVID-19. Study-level information: Clusters were largely donor specific. General observations from the study: The appearance of some responding clones in pre-infection memory suggested that cross-reactive memory joined. A second wave expanding day 15 to 37 was CD4+-biased; contracting clones were balanced. Whether day 37 second-wave clones are SARS-CoV-2-specific was not confirmed.

TCRdb re-called the 5' RACE reads through MiXCR, storing one row per CDR3 protein. The sample has 290,000 or so distinct CDR3 sequences, 15% to 20% seen once. The sequence derives from a man younger than 35 who had mild COVID-19 (a few samples of this study predate the infection). Cell type and time point are not known. The sequenced sample consisted of PBMCs or a T cell subset sorted from them (not recorded which).

The CDR3 DNA sequence: TGCGCCAGCAGCGGTGGGACAGTCTATGGCTACACCTTC. Its translation: CASSGGTVYGYTF. The chain employs TRBV5-1 and TRBJ1-2; TRBD1 aligns across 7 bases. Germline V gives CDR1 SGHRS, CDR2 YFSETQ. V lost 4 bases, J lost 4 bases, and 4 bases stayed unmatched. This CDR3 is 13 amino acids long.